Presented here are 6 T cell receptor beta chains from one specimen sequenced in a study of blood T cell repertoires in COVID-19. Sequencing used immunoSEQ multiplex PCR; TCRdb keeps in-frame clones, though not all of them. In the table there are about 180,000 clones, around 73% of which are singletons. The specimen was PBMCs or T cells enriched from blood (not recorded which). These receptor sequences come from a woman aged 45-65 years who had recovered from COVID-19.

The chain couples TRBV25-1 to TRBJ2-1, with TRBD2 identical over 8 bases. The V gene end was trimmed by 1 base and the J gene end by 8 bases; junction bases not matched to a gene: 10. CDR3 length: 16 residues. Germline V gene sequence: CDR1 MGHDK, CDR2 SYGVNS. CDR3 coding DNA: TGTGCCAGCAGTGAATCGGTCAGCGGGAGTGGAGATGAGCAGTTCTTC. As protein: CASSESVSGSGDEQFF.

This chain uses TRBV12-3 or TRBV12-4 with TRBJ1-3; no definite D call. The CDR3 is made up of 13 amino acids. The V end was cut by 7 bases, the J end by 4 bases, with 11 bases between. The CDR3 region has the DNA TGTGCCAGCACCCGCTCGGGGGGAAACACCATATATTTT. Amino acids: CASTRSGGNTIYF.

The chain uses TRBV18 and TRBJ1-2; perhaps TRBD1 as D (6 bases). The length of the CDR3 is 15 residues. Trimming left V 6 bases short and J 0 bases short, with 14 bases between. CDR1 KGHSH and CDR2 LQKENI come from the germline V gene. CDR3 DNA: TGTGCCAGCTCGGAGCGCAGGGGTGCTAACTATGGCTACACCTTC. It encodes CASSERRGANYGYTF.

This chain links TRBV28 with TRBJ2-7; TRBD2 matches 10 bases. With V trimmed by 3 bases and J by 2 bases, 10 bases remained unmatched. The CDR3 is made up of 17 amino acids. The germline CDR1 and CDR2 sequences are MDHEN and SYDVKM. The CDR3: CASSFPTRTSGTYEQYF. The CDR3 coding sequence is TGTGCCAGCAGTTTCCCCACCCGGACTAGCGGTACCTACGAGCAGTACTTC.

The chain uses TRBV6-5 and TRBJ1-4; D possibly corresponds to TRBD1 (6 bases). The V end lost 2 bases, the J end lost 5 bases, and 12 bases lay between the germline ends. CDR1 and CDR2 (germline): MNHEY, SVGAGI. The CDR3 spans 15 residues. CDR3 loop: CASSYTSGQNEKLFF. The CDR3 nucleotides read TGTGCCAGCAGTTACACCTCCGGACAGAATGAAAAACTGTTTTTT.

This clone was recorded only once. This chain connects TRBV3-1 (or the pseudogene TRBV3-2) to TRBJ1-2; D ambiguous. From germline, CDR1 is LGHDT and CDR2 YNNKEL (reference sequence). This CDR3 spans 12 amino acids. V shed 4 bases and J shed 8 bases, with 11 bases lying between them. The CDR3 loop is CASSPTGEGYTF. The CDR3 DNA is TGTGCCAGCAGCCCAACTGGTGAGGGCTACACCTTC.